This note documents a single T cell receptor (beta chain) sequence. Its antigen is undetermined. Per the germline V gene, CDR1 is SNHLY and CDR2 is FYNNEI. This CDR3 spans 16 amino acids. V lost 2 bases and J 2 bases, leaving 15 bases between the germline ends. The data belong to a study of post-analysis software for immune sequencing data. The overall study: Relapsing-remitting, secondary progressive and progressive-relapsing multiple sclerosis were all included among the disease courses.

Unique molecular identifiers were present in the TCR beta cDNA libraries. Each batch of 1 to 10 million T cells produced around 460,000 cDNA molecules. MiXCR, run by TCRdb on the PCR reads, gives a single entry per CDR3 protein. The sample yields fewer than 850,000 distinct CDR3 sequences, roughly 27% seen once. Study outcomes and limitations: Roughly 5 TRBV segments occurring more often in patients than controls included TRBV5-6, TRBV5-1 and TRBV20-1. F measure clustering grouped samples strongly by preparation batch. Compared against controls, patients with multiple sclerosis displayed significantly lower normalized Chao1 diversity.

The chain links TRBV2 to TRBJ1-2; D is undetermined. This sequence originates from a girl aged 10 to 17 with multiple sclerosis. What was sequenced was blood. The CDR3 DNA reads TGTGCCAGCAGTGAAAGGTCTCGGGTCCAGAACTATGGCTACACCTTC. Protein product: CASSERSRVQNYGYTF.